Presented here are 12 T cell receptor beta chains from one specimen sequenced in a study of graft-versus-host responses after intestinal transplantation. The table came from immunoSEQ multiplex PCR; TCRdb's copy has only in-frame clones and leaves some out. The table lists about 15,000 clones, about 87% of them singletons. The sample was bone marrow, taken roughly 120 days after intestinal transplantation. The receptors stem from a human patient who received an intestinal transplant, so some T cells may come from the graft donor.

This rearrangement joins TRBV10-2 to TRBJ2-2; D gene ambiguous. CDR1 and CDR2 from the germline V gene are WSHSY and SAAADI. The CDR3 contains 12 residues. With 0 bases removed from V and 6 bases from J, the gap between germline ends came to 2 bases. Here the CDR3 DNA reads TGCGCCAGCAGTGAGTCCCCCGGGGAGCTGTTTTTT. This encodes CASSESPGELFF.

The rearrangement links TRBV25-1 to TRBJ2-1; the match to TRBD2 covers 11 bases. Germline loops: CDR1 MGHDK, CDR2 SYGVNS. The CDR3 has 14 amino acids. Trimming took 2 bases from V and 8 from J; bases not matched to a gene: 2. CDR3 DNA sequence: TGTGCCAGCAGTGAAGCACTAGCGGGAGATGAGCAGTTCTTC. Translation: CASSEALAGDEQFF.

V usage is TRBV7-6 and J usage is TRBJ2-1, with TRBD2 identical over 9 bases. The V and J ends lost 0 bases and 7 bases, in that order; junction bases with no gene match: 10. Germline CDR1 SGHVS, CDR2 FNYEAQ. The CDR3 extends over 17 amino acids. The CDR3 bases are TGTGCCAGCAGCTTAGCGCAAGCGGGACTAGCTCTTAATGAGCAGTTCTTC. It is translated as CASSLAQAGLALNEQFF.

The V and J genes are TRBV11-3 and TRBJ2-1; D is unclear. Looked up from germline, CDR1 is SGHNT and CDR2 is YENEEA. V lost 5 bases to trimming and J lost 0 bases, with 5 bases between them. The CDR3 sequence is 13 residues long. The CDR3 DNA is TGTGCCAGCAGCCCCGACTCCTACAATGAGCAGTTCTTC. Translated, it gives CASSPDSYNEQFF.

The rearrangement links TRBV5-1 to TRBJ1-6, with D uncertain. CDR3 length: 13 residues. Germline V gene data show CDR1 as SGHRS and CDR2 as YFSETQ. The ends were cut back, 4 bases at V and 7 bases at J, with 9 bases in the middle. CDR3 in amino acids: CASSQKGNSPLHF. For the CDR3, the DNA is TGCGCCAGCAGCCAGAAAGGGAATTCACCCCTCCACTTT.

This rearrangement joins TRBV9 to TRBJ1-5; possible D gene TRBD1, 6 bases. V was shortened by 0 bases and J by 0 bases, with 25 bases between the two germline ends. The CDR3 runs to 21 residues. Per the germline V gene, CDR1 is SGDLS and CDR2 is YYNGEE. The CDR3 spells CASSVEPPPGQELNSNQPQHF. For the CDR3, the DNA is TGTGCCAGCAGCGTAGAGCCGCCCCCGGGACAAGAACTTAATAGCAATCAGCCCCAGCATTTT.

The chain couples TRBV18 to TRBJ1-5; possible D gene TRBD1, 6 bases. Trimming left V 5 bases short and J 4 bases short, with 18 bases between. Germline loops: CDR1 KGHSH, CDR2 LQKENI. CDR3 length equals 16 residues. The CDR3 DNA sequence: TGTGCCAGCTCAACATTACAGGGAGGTTTTAATCAGCCCCAGCATTTT. This gives the protein CASSTLQGGFNQPQHF. Full variable domain (rest looked up from reference TRBV18 and TRBJ1-5): NAGVMQNPRHLVRRRGQEARLRCSPMKGHSHVYWYRQLPEEGLKFMVYLQKENIIDESGMPKERFSAEFPKEGPSILRIQQVVRGDSAAYFCASSTLQGGFNQPQHFGDGTRLSIL.

V gene TRBV10-3 combines with J gene TRBJ1-5; a possible D gene is TRBD1 (5 bases). The length of the CDR3 is 17 residues. Germline CDR1 and CDR2: ENHRY and SYGVKD. V lost 1 base and J lost 5, with 18 bases in between. CDR3 DNA: TGTGCCATCAGTGAGTGGGGGGGAGCAGGGACCGATCAGCCCCAGCATTTT. It specifies CAISEWGGAGTDQPQHF.

V gene TRBV11-1 combines with J gene TRBJ2-3, with 9 positions matching TRBD1. The length of the CDR3 is 16 residues. V gave up 4 bases and J gave up 1 base; unmatched junction bases: 6. Germline V gene data show CDR1 as SGHAT and CDR2 as FQDESV (reference sequence). The CDR3 coding sequence is TGTGCCAGCAGCTCACAGGACAGGGGCCGCACAGATACGCAGTATTTT. Amino acids: CASSSQDRGRTDTQYF.

The rearrangement joins TRBV5-1 to TRBJ1-3, with unresolved D. Germline V gene sequence: CDR1 SGHRS, CDR2 YFSETQ. Trimming removed 7 bases at V and 6 bases at J, with 2 bases between. This CDR3 is 9 amino acids long. CDR3 DNA: TGCGCCAGCCCAAACACCATATATTTT. Translation: CASPNTIYF.

This clone was picked up one time. The J gene is TRBJ2-1, the V gene TRBV9, with 7 bases that match TRBD2. The CDR3 is 14 residues long. Trimming took 3 bases from V and 2 from J; bases not matched to a gene: 2. Germline V CDR1 and CDR2: SGDLS, YYNGEE. As DNA, the CDR3 is TGTGCCAGCAGCGGCGGGAGAGCCTACAATGAGCAGTTCTTC. Residues: CASSGGRAYNEQFF.

The V gene is TRBV2, the J gene TRBJ2-1; 11 bases align to TRBD2. Germline CDR1 reads SNHLY; CDR2 reads FYNNEI. V was clipped by 4 bases and J by 7 bases; unmatched bases: 6. There are 15 residues in the CDR3. CDR3 coding DNA: TGTGCCAGCAGTGTTAAGACTAGCGGGATTAATGAGCAGTTCTTC. Protein product: CASSVKTSGINEQFF.